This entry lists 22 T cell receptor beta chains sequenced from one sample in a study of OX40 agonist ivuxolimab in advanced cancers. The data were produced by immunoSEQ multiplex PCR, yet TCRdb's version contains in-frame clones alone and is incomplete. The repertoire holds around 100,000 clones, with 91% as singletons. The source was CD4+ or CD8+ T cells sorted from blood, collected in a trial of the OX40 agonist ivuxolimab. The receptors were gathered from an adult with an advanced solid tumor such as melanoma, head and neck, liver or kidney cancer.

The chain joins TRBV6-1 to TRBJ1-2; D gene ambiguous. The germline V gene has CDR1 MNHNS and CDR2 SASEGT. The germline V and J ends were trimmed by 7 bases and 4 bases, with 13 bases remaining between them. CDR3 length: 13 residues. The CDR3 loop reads CASTRPPVYGYTF. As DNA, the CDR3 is TGTGCCAGCACCCGACCTCCTGTCTATGGCTACACCTTC.

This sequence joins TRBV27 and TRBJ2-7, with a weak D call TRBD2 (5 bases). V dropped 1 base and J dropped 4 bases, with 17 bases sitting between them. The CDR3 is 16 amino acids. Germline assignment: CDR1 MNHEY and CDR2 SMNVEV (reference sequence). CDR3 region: CASSLYPSPPIYEQYF. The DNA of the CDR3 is TGTGCCAGCAGTTTATATCCTAGCCCCCCAATTTACGAGCAGTACTTC.

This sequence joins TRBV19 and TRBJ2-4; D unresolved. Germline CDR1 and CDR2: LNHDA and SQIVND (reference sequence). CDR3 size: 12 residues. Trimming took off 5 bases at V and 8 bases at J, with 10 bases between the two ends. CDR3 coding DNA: TGTGCCAGTAGTCCCTTTACCGACATTCAGTACTTC. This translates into CASSPFTDIQYF.

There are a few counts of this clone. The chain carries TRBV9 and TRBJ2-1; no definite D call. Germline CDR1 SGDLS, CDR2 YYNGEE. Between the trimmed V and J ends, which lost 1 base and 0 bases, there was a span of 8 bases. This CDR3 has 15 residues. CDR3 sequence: CASSVTRSSYNEQFF. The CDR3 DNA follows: TGTGCCAGCAGCGTAACGAGGAGCTCCTACAATGAGCAGTTCTTC.

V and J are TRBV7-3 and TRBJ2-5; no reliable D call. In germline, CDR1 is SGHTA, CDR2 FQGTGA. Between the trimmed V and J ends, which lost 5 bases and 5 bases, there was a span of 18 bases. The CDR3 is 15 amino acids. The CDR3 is CASSRRAAMGETQYF. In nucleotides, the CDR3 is TGTGCCAGCAGCCGCCGGGCCGCGATGGGGGAGACCCAGTACTTC.

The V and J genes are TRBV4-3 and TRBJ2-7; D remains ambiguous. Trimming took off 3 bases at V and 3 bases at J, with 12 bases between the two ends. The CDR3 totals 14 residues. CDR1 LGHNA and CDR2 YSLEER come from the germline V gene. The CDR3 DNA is TGCGCCAGCAGCCAGAAAGCCCATGGCTACGAGCAGTACTTC. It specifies CASSQKAHGYEQYF.

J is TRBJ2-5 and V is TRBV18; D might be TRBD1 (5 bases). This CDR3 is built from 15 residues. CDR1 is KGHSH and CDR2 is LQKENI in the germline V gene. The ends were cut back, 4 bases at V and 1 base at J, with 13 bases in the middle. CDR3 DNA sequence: TGTGCCAGCTCACTGCAGGGTAATCTCCAAGAGACCCAGTACTTC. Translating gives CASSLQGNLQETQYF. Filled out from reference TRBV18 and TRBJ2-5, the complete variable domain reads NAGVMQNPRHLVRRRGQEARLRCSPMKGHSHVYWYRQLPEEGLKFMVYLQKENIIDESGMPKERFSAEFPKEGPSILRIQQVVRGDSAAYFCASSLQGNLQETQYFGPGTRLLVL.

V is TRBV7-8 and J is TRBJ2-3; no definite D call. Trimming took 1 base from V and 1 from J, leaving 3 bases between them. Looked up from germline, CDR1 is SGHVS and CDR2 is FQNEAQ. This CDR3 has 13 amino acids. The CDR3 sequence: CASSLGGTDTQYF. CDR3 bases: TGTGCCAGCAGCTTAGGCGGCACAGATACGCAGTATTTT.

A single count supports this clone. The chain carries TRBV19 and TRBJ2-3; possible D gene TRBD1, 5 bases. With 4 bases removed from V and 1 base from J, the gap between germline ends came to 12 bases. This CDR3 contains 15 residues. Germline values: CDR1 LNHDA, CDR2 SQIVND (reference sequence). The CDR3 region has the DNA TGTGCCAGTAGTAACAGGCAGGTGGGCACAGATACGCAGTATTTT. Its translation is CASSNRQVGTDTQYF.

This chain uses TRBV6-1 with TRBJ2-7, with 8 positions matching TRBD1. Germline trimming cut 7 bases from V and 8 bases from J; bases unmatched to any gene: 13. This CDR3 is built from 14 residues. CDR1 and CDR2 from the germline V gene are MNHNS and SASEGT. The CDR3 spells CASKRGQDTYQQYF. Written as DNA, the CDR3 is TGTGCCAGCAAGAGGGGACAGGACACTTACCAGCAGTACTTC.

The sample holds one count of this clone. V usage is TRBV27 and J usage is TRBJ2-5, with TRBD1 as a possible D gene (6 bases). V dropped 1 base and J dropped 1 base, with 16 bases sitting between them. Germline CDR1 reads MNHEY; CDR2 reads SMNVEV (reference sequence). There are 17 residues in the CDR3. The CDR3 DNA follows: TGTGCCAGCAGTTTATACCCGGAAAGACAGGTCCAAGAGACCCAGTACTTC. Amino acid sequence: CASSLYPERQVQETQYF.

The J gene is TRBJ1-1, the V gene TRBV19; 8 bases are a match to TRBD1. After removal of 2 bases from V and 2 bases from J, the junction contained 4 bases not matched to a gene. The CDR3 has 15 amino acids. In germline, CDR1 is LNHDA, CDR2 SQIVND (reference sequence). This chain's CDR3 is CASSIFGTGNTEAFF. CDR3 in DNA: TGTGCCAGTAGTATATTTGGGACAGGAAACACTGAAGCTTTCTTT.

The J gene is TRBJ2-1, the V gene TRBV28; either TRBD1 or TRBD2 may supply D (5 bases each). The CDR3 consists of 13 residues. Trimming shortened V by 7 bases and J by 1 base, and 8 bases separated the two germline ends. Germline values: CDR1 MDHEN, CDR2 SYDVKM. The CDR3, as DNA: TGTGCCAGCAATTGGGGGTCCTACAATGAGCAGTTCTTC. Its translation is CASNWGSYNEQFF.

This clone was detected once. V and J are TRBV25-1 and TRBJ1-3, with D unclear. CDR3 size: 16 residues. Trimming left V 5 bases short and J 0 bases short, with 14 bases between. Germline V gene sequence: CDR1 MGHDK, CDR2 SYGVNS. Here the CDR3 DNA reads TGTGCCAGCAGTTCTAAGGACGTTAACTCTGGAAACACCATATATTTT. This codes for CASSSKDVNSGNTIYF. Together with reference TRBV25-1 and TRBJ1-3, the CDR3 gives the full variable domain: EADIYQTPRYLVIGTGKKITLECSQTMGHDKMYWYQQDPGMELHLIHYSYGVNSTEKGDLSSESTVSRIRTEHFPLTLESARPSHTSQYLCASSSKDVNSGNTIYFGEGSWLTVV.

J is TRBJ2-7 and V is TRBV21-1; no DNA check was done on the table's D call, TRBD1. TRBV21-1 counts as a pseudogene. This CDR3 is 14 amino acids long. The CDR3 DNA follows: TGTGCCAGCAGCAATGGGCTTCCTGGCTACGAGCAGTACTTC. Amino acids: CASSNGLPGYEQYF.

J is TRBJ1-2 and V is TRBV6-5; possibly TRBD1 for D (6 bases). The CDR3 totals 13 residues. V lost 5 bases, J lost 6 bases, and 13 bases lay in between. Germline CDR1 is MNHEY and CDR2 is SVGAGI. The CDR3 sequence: CASSPRQDDGYTF. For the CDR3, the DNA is TGTGCCAGCAGTCCCAGACAGGATGATGGCTACACCTTC.

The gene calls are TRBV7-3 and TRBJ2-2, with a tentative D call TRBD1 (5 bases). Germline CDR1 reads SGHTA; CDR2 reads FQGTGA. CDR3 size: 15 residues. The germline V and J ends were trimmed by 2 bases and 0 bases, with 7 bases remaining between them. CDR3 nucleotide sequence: TGTGCCAGCAGCTTAGACAGATCGAACACCGGGGAGCTGTTTTTT. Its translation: CASSLDRSNTGELFF.

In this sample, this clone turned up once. The CDR3 spells CASSPGSSGMAQYF. CDR3 nucleotides: TGTGCCAGCAGCCCCGGTTCTAGCGGGATGGCGCAGTATTTT. This sequence joins TRBV7-8 and TRBJ2-3, with 9 positions matching TRBD2. V gave up 5 bases and J gave up 10 bases; unmatched junction bases: 10. This CDR3 is built from 14 residues. Germline CDR1 reads SGHVS; CDR2 reads FQNEAQ.

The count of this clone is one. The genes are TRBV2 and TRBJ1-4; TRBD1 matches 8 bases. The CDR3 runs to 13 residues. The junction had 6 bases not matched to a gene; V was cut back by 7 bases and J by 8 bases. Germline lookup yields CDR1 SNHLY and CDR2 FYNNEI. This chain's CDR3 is CASMDRVGEKLFF. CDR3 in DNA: TGTGCCAGCATGGACAGGGTAGGGGAAAAACTGTTTTTT. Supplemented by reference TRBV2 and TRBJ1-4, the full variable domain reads EPEVTQTPSHQVTQMGQEVILRCVPISNHLYFYWYRQILGQKVEFLVSFYNNEISEKSEIFDDQFSVERPDGSNFTLKIRSTKLEDSAMYFCASMDRVGEKLFFGSGTQLSVL.

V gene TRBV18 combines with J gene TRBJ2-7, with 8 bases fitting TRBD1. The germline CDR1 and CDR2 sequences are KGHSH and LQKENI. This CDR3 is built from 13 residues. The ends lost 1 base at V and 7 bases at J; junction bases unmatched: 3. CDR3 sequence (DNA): TGTGCCAGCTCACCACGACAGGGGAGTGAGCAGTACTTC. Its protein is CASSPRQGSEQYF.

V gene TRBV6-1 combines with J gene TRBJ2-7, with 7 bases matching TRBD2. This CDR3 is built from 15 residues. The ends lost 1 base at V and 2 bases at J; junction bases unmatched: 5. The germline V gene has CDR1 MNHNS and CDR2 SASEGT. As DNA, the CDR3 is TGTGCCAGCAGTGAAGAAGCGGGAAGGGCCTACGAGCAGTACTTC. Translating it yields CASSEEAGRAYEQYF.

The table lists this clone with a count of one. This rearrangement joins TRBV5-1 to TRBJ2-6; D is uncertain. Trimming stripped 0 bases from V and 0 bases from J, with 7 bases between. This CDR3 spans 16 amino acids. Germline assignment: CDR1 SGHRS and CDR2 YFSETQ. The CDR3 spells CASSLAPNSGANVLTF. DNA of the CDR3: TGCGCCAGCAGCTTGGCGCCGAACTCTGGGGCCAACGTCCTGACTTTC.